This T cell receptor beta chain is from a study of cytomegalovirus exposure and HLA in healthy donors. The wider study: Some 85 million unique TCRs, all from HLA-typed donors, were included in an early release of the data.

Study results and limitations: By HLA locus, TCR association rates varied in a later analysis, with DRB1 showing the most and HLA-C the fewest. In an earlier analysis, productive rearrangement rates for most beta V segments clustered near 87% or 30%. Many donors shared some public TCRs, even though most TCR sequences were rare.

Primers for the PCR totalled 60 Vbeta and 13 Jbeta. Profiling relied on immunoSEQ multiplex PCR, and the TCRdb table lists in-frame clones only, not all of them. The sample includes more than 85,000 clones, about 13% of them seen just once. This clone was detected only a few times. Antigen: not known. Sequenced: PBMCs. The sequence was obtained from a man between 40 and 49 years old in good health and CMV-seropositive.

The DNA for the CDR3 is TGTGCCAGCAGGGAGGGACGACCCCATGAGCAGTTCTTC. It translates to CASREGRPHEQFF. The gene calls are TRBV27 and TRBJ2-1, with D maybe TRBD2 (6 bases). CDR3 size: 13 residues. Germline V gene data show CDR1 as MNHEY and CDR2 as SMNVEV (reference sequence). V gave up 6 bases and J gave up 8 bases, with 14 bases separating them.